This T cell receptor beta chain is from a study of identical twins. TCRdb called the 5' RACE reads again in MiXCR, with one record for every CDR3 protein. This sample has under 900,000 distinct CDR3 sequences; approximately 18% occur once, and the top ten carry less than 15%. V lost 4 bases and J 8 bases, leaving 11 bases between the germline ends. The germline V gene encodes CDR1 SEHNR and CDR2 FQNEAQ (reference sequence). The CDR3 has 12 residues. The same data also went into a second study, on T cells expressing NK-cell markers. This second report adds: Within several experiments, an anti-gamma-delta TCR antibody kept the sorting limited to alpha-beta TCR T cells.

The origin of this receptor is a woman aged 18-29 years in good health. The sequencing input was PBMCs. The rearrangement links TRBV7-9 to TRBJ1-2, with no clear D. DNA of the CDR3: TGTGCCAGCAGCTCCGCCTCGGGCGGCTACACCTTC. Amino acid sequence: CASSSASGGYTF.